This T cell receptor (beta chain) is from a study of CXCR3-negative and CXCR3-positive naive CD8 T cells. As regards this clonotype: Antigen: not known.

There are 16 residues in the CDR3. Germline V CDR1 and CDR2: MNHEY, SVGAGI. Naive CD8+ T cells were CD45RO-CCR7+CD27+CD95-. Study outcomes and limitations: Diversity in memory CD8+ cells fell much lower than the comparably high levels seen in both naive subsets. Similar TRBV-TRBJ gene usage was seen in naive CXCR3-negative and CXCR3-positive cells, but not in memory cells. More hydrophobic TRB CDR3s were found in CXCR3-positive naive cells than in CXCR3-negative naive cells.

The libraries of TRB cDNA were constructed through 5' RACE using UMI labels. TCRdb reprocessed the 5' RACE reads, keeping one entry per CDR3 protein, no DNA. This repertoire comprises approximately 96,000 distinct CDR3 sequences; its ten largest clones make up about 1.1%. The chain uses TRBV6-5 and TRBJ2-7; checking the TCRdb D call of TRBD1 is not possible without DNA. The receptor comes from a human donor in good health. Some clones in this sample may be carry-over from other donors' samples. Sample: naive CXCR3+ CD8+ T cells from blood. The sample's subset: CD45RO-CCR7+CD27+CD95- naive CD8+ T cells expressing CXCR3 (TNR3+). The CDR3 reads CASRPDRGLGTYEQYF.